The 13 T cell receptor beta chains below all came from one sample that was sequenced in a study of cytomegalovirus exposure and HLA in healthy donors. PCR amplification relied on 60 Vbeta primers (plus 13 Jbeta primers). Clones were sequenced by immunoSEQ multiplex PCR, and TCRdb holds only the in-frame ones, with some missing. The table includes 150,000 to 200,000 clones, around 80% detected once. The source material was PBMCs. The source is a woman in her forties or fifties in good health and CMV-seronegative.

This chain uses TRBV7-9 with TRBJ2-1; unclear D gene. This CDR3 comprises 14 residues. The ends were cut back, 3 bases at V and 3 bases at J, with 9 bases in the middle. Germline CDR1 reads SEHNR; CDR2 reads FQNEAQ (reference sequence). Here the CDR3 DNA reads TGTGCCAGCAGCTTCGATCTAAACTACAATGAGCAGTTCTTC. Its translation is CASSFDLNYNEQFF.

The CDR3 DNA is TGTGCCAGTAGTATTGCCCGGGGGGGGGTCTCCTACAATGAGCAGTTCTTC. Encoded protein: CASSIARGGVSYNEQFF. The chain joins TRBV19 to TRBJ2-1, with 8 nucleotides matching TRBD2. V trimming: 3 bases; J trimming: 0 bases; junction bases outside the gene matches: 7. Germline CDR1 and CDR2: LNHDA and SQIVND (reference sequence). The CDR3 spans 17 residues.

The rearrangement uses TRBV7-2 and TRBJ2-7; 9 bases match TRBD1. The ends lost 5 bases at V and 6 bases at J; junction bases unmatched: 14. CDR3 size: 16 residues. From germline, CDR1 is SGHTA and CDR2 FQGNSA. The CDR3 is CASSPGTGTASGEQYF. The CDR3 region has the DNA TGTGCCAGCAGCCCAGGGACAGGGACGGCTTCCGGCGAGCAGTACTTC.

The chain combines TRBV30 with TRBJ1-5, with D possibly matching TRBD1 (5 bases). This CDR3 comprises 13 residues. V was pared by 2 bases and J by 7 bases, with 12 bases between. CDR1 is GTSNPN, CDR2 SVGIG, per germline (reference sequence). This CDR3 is CAWSNQGLQPQHF. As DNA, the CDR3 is TGTGCCTGGAGTAACCAGGGACTACAGCCCCAGCATTTT.

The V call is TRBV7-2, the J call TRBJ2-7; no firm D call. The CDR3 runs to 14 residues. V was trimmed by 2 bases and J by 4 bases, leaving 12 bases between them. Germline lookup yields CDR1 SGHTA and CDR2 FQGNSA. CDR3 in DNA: TGTGCCAGCAGCTTAACGGGTGTGATTTACGAGCAGTACTTC. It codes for CASSLTGVIYEQYF.

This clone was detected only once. The CDR3 loop is CASSYVPGGTQYF. CDR3 DNA: TGTGCCAGCAGTTACGTCCCCGGCGGGACCCAGTACTTC. The V call is TRBV6-5, the J call TRBJ2-5; D ambiguous. The V gene's germline CDR1 is MNHEY and CDR2 SVGAGI. The CDR3 loop spans 13 amino acids. The V end lost 2 bases, the J end lost 7 bases, and 11 bases lay between the germline ends.

The CDR3 sequence: CASSYSGGLSTDTQYF. Written as DNA, the CDR3 is TGTGCCAGCAGTTACTCGGGAGGCCTGAGCACAGATACGCAGTATTTT. The V call is TRBV6-5, the J call TRBJ2-3, with D perhaps TRBD2 (6 bases). Germline V gene sequence: CDR1 MNHEY, CDR2 SVGAGI. The CDR3 is 16 amino acids. Deletions cut 0 bases from V and 0 bases from J, with 10 bases between.

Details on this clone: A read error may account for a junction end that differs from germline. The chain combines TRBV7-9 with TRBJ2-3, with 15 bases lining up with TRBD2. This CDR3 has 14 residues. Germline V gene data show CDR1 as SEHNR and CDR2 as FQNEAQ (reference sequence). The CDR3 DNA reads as TGTGCCAGCAGCAAAGAGGCTGGACTAGCGGGAGGGCCGTTT. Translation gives CASSKEAGLAGGPF.

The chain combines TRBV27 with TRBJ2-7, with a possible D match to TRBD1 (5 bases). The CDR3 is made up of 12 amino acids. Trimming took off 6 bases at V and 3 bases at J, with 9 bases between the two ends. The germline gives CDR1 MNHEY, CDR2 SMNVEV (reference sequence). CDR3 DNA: TGTGCCAGCAGGAAGGGGCGCTACGAGCAGTACTTC. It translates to CASRKGRYEQYF.

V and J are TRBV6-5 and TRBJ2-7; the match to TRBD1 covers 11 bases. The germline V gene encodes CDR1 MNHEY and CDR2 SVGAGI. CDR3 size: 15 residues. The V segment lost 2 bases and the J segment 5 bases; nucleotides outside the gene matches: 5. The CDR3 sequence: CASSYAGQGGDEQYF. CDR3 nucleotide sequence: TGTGCCAGCAGTTACGCGGGACAGGGGGGCGACGAGCAGTACTTC.

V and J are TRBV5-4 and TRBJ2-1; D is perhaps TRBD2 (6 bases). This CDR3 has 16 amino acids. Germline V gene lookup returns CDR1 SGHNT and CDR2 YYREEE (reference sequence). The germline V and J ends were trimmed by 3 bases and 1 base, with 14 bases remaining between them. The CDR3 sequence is CASSSGGGTSYNEQFF. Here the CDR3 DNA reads TGTGCCAGCAGCTCCGGAGGAGGGACTTCCTACAATGAGCAGTTCTTC.

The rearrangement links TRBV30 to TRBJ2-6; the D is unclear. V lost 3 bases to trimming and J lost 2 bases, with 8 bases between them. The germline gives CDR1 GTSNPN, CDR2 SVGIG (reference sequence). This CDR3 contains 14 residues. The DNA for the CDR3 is TGTGCCTGGAGAAGGCAGGCTGGGGCCAACGTCCTGACTTTC. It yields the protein CAWRRQAGANVLTF.

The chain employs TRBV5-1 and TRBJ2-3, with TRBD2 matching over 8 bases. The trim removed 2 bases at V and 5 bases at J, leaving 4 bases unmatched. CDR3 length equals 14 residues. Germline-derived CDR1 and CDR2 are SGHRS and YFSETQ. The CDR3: CASSFRLAGDTQYF. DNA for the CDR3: TGCGCCAGCAGCTTCAGGCTAGCGGGAGATACGCAGTATTTT. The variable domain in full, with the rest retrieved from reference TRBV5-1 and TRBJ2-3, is KAGVTQTPRYLIKTRGQQVTLSCSPISGHRSVSWYQQTPGQGLQFLFEYFSETQRNKGNFPGRFSGRQFSNSRSEMNVSTLELGDSALYLCASSFRLAGDTQYFGPGTRLTVL.